This T cell receptor (beta chain) was sequenced during a study of monozygotic twins with inflammatory bowel disease. After re-calling the 5' RACE reads, TCRdb lists one entry per CDR3 protein, DNA absent. The sample features about 330,000 distinct CDR3 sequences, with around 2% in its top ten. CDR1 SGHTA and CDR2 FQGNSA come from the germline V gene. The CDR3 spans 14 residues. This TCR derives from a human donor with ulcerative colitis or Crohn's disease, or a healthy co-twin of an affected twin (not recorded which). This sequence joins TRBV7-2 and TRBJ1-2. Sequenced material: blood. The CDR3 reads CASSFSTANYGYTF. The variable domain in full, with the rest retrieved from reference TRBV7-2 and TRBJ1-2, is GAGVSQSPSNKVTEKGKDVELRCDPISGHTALYWYRQSLGQGLEFLIYFQGNSAPDKSGLPSDRFSAERTGGSVSTLTIQRTQQEDSAVYLCASSFSTANYGYTFGSGTRLTVV.